These T cell receptor beta chains were read from a single sample in a study of blood T cell repertoires in COVID-19. Using immunoSEQ multiplex PCR, the repertoire was profiled, and TCRdb retains in-frame clones only, with some absent. The table records about 120,000 clones, about 89% of them present only once. Material: peripheral blood. The receptor source for this set is a man aged 55 to 70 with COVID-19, enrolled during active disease. Both conserved end residues are part of each CDR3. A D gene is named only where the DNA matches it firmly. Where a row states a size, it is once, few, many or the class of an expanded clone; other rows omit it.

clone size	D gene	V gene	J gene	CDR3 protein	CDR3 DNA
few	.	TRBV5-1	TRBJ1-2	CASSLSSPLSGYTF	TGCGCCAGCAGCTTGTCCTCCCCGCTGAGTGGCTACACCTTC
.	TRBD2	TRBV9	TRBJ2-1	CASSVVPSGGRNEQFF	TGTGCCAGCAGCGTAGTTCCTAGCGGGGGTAGGAATGAGCAGTTCTTC
.	.	TRBV30	TRBJ1-1	CAWSLSGGGTEAFF	TGTGCCTGGAGTCTTTCGGGAGGGGGGACTGAAGCTTTCTTT
.	.	TRBV18	TRBJ2-1	CASHDRSSYNEQFF	TGTGCCAGCCACGACAGGAGCTCCTACAATGAGCAGTTCTTC
few	.	TRBV28	TRBJ1-5	CASRWQGANYQPQHF	TGTGCCAGCAGATGGCAGGGTGCGAATTATCAGCCCCAGCATTTT
once	.	TRBV6-1	TRBJ1-5	CASSEAVKGQTSNQPQHF	TGTGCCAGCAGTGAAGCTGTGAAAGGACAGACTAGCAATCAGCCCCAGCATTTT
.	.	TRBV28	TRBJ1-4	CASSLGSGRGEKLFF	TGTGCCAGCAGTTTAGGGTCCGGTCGGGGTGAAAAACTGTTTTTT
once	.	TRBV6-5	TRBJ2-1	CASSFRGGVINEQFF	TGTGCCAGCTCTTTTCGAGGGGGTGTCATCAATGAGCAGTTCTTC
.	.	TRBV6-6	TRBJ1-2	CASSPVPGDLNYGYTF	TGTGCCAGCAGTCCCGTACCAGGGGACCTTAACTATGGCTACACCTTC
.	TRBD1	TRBV19	TRBJ1-2	CASSGQGSRYGYTF	TGTGCCAGTAGCGGACAGGGAAGTCGGTATGGCTACACCTTC
.	TRBD1	TRBV7-8	TRBJ1-5	CASRAGTGSQPQHF	TGTGCCAGCAGGGCCGGGACAGGGAGCCAGCCCCAGCATTTT
once	.	TRBV5-1	TRBJ1-5	CASSLEVGSNQPQHF	TGCGCCAGCAGCTTAGAGGTGGGTAGCAATCAGCCCCAGCATTTT
.	TRBD2	TRBV4-2	TRBJ2-7	CASSHDPPPGGLLNYEQYF	TGTGCCAGCAGCCATGATCCTCCTCCGGGGGGACTATTGAACTACGAGCAGTACTTC
.	TRBD2	TRBV5-1	TRBJ2-3	CASSRTSGGEYTQYF	TGCGCCAGCAGCCGGACTAGCGGGGGGGAATATACGCAGTATTTT
.	TRBD1	TRBV30	TRBJ2-7	CAWSGRDRGDEQYF	TGTGCCTGGAGTGGACGGGACAGGGGGGACGAGCAGTACTTC
.	TRBD2	TRBV20-1	TRBJ2-1	CSASWSLAAPDEQFF	TGCAGTGCTAGTTGGTCGCTAGCGGCCCCGGATGAGCAGTTCTTC
.	.	TRBV7-2	TRBJ1-1	CASSLVGGGAFF	TGTGCCAGCAGCTTAGTTGGCGGGGGAGCTTTCTTT
few	TRBD1	TRBV5-6	TRBJ1-6	CASSLADRGDSPLHF	TGTGCCAGCAGCTTGGCGGACAGGGGGGATTCACCCCTCCACTTT
.	TRBD1	TRBV2	TRBJ1-4	CASGVGQGANEKLFF	TGTGCCAGCGGGGTGGGGCAGGGGGCGAATGAAAAACTGTTTTTT
.	.	TRBV2	TRBJ1-4	CASSRDSTNEKLFF	TGTGCCAGCAGCAGGGATTCAACTAATGAAAAACTGTTTTTT
.	TRBD1	TRBV5-8	TRBJ1-5	CASSRRTGAGQPQHF	TGTGCCAGCAGCAGACGGACAGGGGCTGGGCAGCCCCAGCATTTT
few	.	TRBV5-4	TRBJ1-2	CASSLDTKWANYGYTF	TGTGCCAGCAGCTTAGACACGAAGTGGGCAAACTATGGCTACACCTTC
.	.	TRBV5-4	TRBJ1-4	CASSLDGGEKLFF	TGTGCCAGCAGCCTCGACGGGGGTGAAAAACTGTTTTTT
.	.	TRBV29-1	TRBJ2-6	CSVEGSGLSGANVLTF	TGCAGCGTTGAAGGGTCAGGCCTCTCTGGGGCCAACGTCCTGACTTTC
.	TRBD2	TRBV5-8	TRBJ2-5	CASSLSRGLAQETQYF	TGTGCCAGCAGCTTGTCTAGGGGACTAGCTCAAGAGACCCAGTACTTC
.	.	TRBV19	TRBJ1-6	CASRGGAGYNSPLHF	TGTGCCAGTAGGGGAGGGGCCGGTTATAATTCACCCCTCCACTTT
.	.	TRBV2	TRBJ1-6	CASSAQTVLSSPLHF	TGTGCCAGCAGTGCCCAGACAGTATTGTCTTCACCCCTCCACTTT
.	.	TRBV7-9	TRBJ2-5	CASSSTGSGETQYF	TGTGCCAGCAGCTCAACAGGGAGTGGTGAGACCCAGTACTTC
.	TRBD2	TRBV3-1/TRBV3-2	TRBJ2-1	CASSPRLAANNEQFF	TGTGCCAGCAGCCCGCGACTAGCGGCAAACAATGAGCAGTTCTTC
.	TRBD2	TRBV6-6	TRBJ2-7	CASSGALAGDKGEQYF	TGTGCCAGCAGTGGCGCCCTAGCGGGGGACAAAGGCGAGCAGTACTTC
.	.	TRBV6-5	TRBJ2-3	CASSLQSTDTQYF	TGTGCCAGCAGCCTGCAGAGCACAGATACGCAGTATTTT
.	TRBD1	TRBV5-4	TRBJ1-1	CASSQDRGPEAFF	TGTGCCAGCAGTCAAGACAGGGGCCCTGAAGCTTTCTTT
.	.	TRBV30	TRBJ1-1	CAWRIRGSSPEAFF	TGTGCCTGGAGAATTAGGGGATCAAGCCCTGAAGCTTTCTTT
.	.	TRBV7-2	TRBJ2-5	CASSLVGRRGETQYF	TGTGCCAGCAGCTTAGTGGGACGGAGGGGAGAGACCCAGTACTTC
.	TRBD1	TRBV29-1	TRBJ2-7	CSATPGQGAFEQYF	TGCAGCGCCACTCCGGGACAGGGGGCTTTCGAGCAGTACTTC
.	TRBD1	TRBV3-1/TRBV3-2	TRBJ2-7	CASSGRDRADEQYF	TGTGCCAGCAGCGGCCGGGACAGGGCGGACGAGCAGTACTTC
.	.	TRBV19	TRBJ2-3	CASSIQGSVDTQYF	TGTGCCAGTAGTATCCAGGGATCCGTGGATACGCAGTATTTT
.	TRBD1	TRBV5-1	TRBJ1-1	CASSRRTGELAEAFF	TGCGCCAGCAGCCGACGGACAGGGGAGCTTGCTGAAGCTTTCTTT
once	TRBD2	TRBV11-3	TRBJ2-1	CASSSRAQGLAGNNEQFF	TGTGCCAGCAGCTCCCGGGCACAAGGGCTAGCGGGGAACAATGAGCAGTTCTTC
.	.	TRBV12-3/TRBV12-4	TRBJ2-4	CASRPGTTNIQYF	TGTGCCAGCAGACCCGGTACCACAAACATTCAGTACTTC
.	.	TRBV5-4	TRBJ1-2	CASSFDRTDYGYTF	TGTGCCAGCAGCTTTGACAGGACAGACTATGGCTACACCTTC
.	TRBD1	TRBV6-5	TRBJ1-5	CASSLQGPHNQPQHF	TGTGCCAGCAGTTTACAGGGGCCGCACAATCAGCCCCAGCATTTT
once	.	TRBV9	TRBJ2-3	CASSVGGGAGTDTQYF	TGTGCCAGCAGCGTAGGGGGGGGCGCCGGCACAGATACGCAGTATTTT
.	.	TRBV12-2	TRBJ1-1	CASRLIPGGTEAFF	TGTGCAAGTCGCCTTATACCAGGGGGCACTGAAGCTTTCTTT
once	TRBD1	TRBV19	TRBJ1-2	CASRPGQSNYGYTF	TGTGCCAGTAGGCCGGGACAGAGTAACTATGGCTACACCTTC
once	TRBD1	TRBV2	TRBJ2-6	CARSVGTASSGANVLTF	TGTGCCAGGTCGGTGGGGACAGCTAGCTCTGGGGCCAACGTCCTGACTTTC
.	.	TRBV30	TRBJ1-2	CAWKALGNGYTF	TGTGCCTGGAAGGCTTTGGGCAATGGCTACACCTTC
once	TRBD2	TRBV7-8	TRBJ2-3	CASSSRLAGVPTDTQYF	TGTGCCAGCAGCTCCCGACTAGCGGGGGTTCCCACAGATACGCAGTATTTT
.	.	TRBV7-2	TRBJ2-2	CASSLGGNTGELFF	TGTGCCAGCAGCTTAGGCGGGAACACCGGGGAGCTGTTTTTT
.	TRBD1	TRBV28	TRBJ2-5	CASSLLTGTPQYF	TGTGCCAGCAGTTTACTGACAGGGACACCCCAGTACTTC
.	.	TRBV2	TRBJ1-1	CASSERVDGATEAFF	TGTGCCAGCAGTGAAAGGGTGGATGGGGCGACTGAAGCTTTCTTT
.	.	TRBV20-1	TRBJ2-3	CSASVAGRTDTQYF	TGCAGTGCTAGTGTGGCGGGGCGCACAGATACGCAGTATTTT
.	TRBD2	TRBV7-2	TRBJ2-3	CASSLMLGGARDTQYF	TGTGCCAGCAGCTTAATGCTCGGGGGGGCTCGAGATACGCAGTATTTT
.	.	TRBV2	TRBJ1-2	CASQPGSFGYTF	TGTGCCTCCCAACCCGGGTCTTTTGGCTACACCTTC